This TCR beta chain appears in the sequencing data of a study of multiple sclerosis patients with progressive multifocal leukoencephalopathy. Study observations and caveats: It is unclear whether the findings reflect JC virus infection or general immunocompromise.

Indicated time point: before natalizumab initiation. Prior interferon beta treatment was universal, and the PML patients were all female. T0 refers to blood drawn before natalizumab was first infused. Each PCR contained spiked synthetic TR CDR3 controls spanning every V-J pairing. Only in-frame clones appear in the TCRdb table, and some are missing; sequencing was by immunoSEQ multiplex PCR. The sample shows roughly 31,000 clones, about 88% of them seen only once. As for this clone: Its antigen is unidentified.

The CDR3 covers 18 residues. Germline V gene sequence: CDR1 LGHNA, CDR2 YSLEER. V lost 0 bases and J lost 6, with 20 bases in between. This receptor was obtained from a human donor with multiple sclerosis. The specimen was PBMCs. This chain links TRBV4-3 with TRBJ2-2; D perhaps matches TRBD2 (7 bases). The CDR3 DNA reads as TGCGCCAGCAGCCAAGATATGGGCCGGGGGGCGAAGCCCGGGGAGCTGTTTTTT. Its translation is CASSQDMGRGAKPGELFF.